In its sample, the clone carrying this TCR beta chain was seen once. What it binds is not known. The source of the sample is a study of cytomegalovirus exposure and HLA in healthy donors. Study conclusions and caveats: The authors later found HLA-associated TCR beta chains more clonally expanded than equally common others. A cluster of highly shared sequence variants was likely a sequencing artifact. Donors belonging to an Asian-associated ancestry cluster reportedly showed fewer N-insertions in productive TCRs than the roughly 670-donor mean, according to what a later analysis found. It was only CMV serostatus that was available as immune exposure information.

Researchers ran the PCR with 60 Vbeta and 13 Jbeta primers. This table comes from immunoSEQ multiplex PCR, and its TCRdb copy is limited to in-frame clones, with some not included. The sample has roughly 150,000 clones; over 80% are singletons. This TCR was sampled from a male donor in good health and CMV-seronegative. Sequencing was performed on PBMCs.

The CDR3 loop is CAISNRLAGDLSYNEQFF. In DNA, the CDR3 is TGTGCCATCAGCAATCGACTAGCGGGGGACTTATCCTACAATGAGCAGTTCTTC. The rearrangement joins TRBV10-3 to TRBJ2-1; the match to TRBD2 covers 12 bases. This CDR3 has 18 amino acids. CDR1 and CDR2 from the germline V gene are ENHRY and SYGVKD. The trim removed 6 bases at V and 1 base at J, leaving 10 bases unmatched.